Sequencing of this T cell receptor (beta chain) was carried out in a study of human T cells and chemical hapten exposure. At the level of the study: While the approximately 25-week study was under way, patients received diphenylcyclopropenone on the scalp every week.

This clonotype was observed many times. The library gave individual cDNA molecules unique molecular identifiers. As originally analysed: TCR counts had a median of approximately 96,000 per sample and spanned about 23,224 to 690,600. TCRdb passed the RACE reads through MiXCR, listing each CDR3 protein once. TCRdb's processing, not the study's, gives the V and J calls here. The profile covers 100,000 or so distinct CDR3 sequences, with about a tenth appearing a single time and 2% to 2.5% taken by the ten largest. Regarding time point: patch test 2, 6 weeks after DPC sensitization. Regarding treatment: therapeutic diphenylcyclopropenone sensitization with weekly scalp DPC. This sequence originates from a woman aged 40 to 55 with alopecia areata. Some clones in this sample may be carry-over from other donors' samples. Here the sequenced sample was whole blood, taken in connection with sensitization to the hapten diphenylcyclopropenone (DPC).

CDR3 sequence reads: CSVARVTEAHEQYF. The CDR3, as DNA: TGCAGCGTTGCTAGGGTGACGGAGGCCCACGAGCAGTACTTC. The gene calls are TRBV29-1 and TRBJ2-7, with a tentative D call TRBD2 (5 bases). Per the germline V gene, CDR1 is SQVTM and CDR2 is ANQGSEA. Trimming left V 4 bases short and J 5 bases short, with 18 bases between. The CDR3 loop spans 14 amino acids.